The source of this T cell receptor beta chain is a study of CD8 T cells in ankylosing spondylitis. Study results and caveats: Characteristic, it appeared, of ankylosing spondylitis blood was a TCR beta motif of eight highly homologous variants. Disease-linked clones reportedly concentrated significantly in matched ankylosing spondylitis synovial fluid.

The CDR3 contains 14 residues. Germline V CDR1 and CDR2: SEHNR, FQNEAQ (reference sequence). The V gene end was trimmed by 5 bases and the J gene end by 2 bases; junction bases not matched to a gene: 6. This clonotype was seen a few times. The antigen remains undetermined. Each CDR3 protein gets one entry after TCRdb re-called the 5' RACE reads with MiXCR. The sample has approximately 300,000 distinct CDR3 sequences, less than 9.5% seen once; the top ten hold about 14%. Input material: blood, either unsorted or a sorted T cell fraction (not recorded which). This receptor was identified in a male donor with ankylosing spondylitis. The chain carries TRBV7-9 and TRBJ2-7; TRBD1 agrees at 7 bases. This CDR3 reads CASSATGMAYEQYF. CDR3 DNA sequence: TGTGCCAGCAGCGCGACAGGGATGGCCTACGAGCAGTACTTC.